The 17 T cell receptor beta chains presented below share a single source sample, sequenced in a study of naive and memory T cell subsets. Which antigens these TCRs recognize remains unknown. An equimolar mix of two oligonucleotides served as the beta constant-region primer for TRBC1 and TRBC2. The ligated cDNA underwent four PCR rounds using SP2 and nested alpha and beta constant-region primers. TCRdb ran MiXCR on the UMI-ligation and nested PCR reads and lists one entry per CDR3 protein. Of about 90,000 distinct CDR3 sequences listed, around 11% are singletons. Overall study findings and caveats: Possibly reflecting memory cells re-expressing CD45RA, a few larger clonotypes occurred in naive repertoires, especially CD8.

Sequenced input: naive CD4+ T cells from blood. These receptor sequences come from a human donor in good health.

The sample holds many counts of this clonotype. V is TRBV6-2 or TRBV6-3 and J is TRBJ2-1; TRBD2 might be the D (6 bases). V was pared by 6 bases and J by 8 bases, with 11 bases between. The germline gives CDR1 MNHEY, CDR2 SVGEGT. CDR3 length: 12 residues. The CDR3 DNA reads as TGTGCCAGCAGCAATCGGGGGTATGAGCAGTTCTTC. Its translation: CASSNRGYEQFF.

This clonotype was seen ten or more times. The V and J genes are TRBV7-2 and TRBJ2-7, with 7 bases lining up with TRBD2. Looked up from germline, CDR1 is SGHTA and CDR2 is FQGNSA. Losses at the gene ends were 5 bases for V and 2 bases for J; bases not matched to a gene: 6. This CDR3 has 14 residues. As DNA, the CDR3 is TGTGCCAGCAGCGGGAGGGACGGCGCCTACGAGCAGTACTTC. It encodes CASSGRDGAYEQYF.

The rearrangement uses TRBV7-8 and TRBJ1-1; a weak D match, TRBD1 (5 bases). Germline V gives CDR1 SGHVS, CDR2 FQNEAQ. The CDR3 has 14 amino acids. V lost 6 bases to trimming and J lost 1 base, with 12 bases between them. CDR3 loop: CASRPSTANTEAFF. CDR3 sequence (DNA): TGTGCCAGCAGACCCTCGACAGCGAACACTGAAGCTTTCTTT. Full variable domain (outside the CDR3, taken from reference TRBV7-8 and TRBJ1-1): GAGVSQSPRYKVAKRGQDVALRCDPISGHVSLFWYQQALGQGPEFLTYFQNEAQLDKSGLPSDRFFAERPEGSVSTLKIQRTQQEDSAVYLCASRPSTANTEAFFGQGTRLTVV.

CDR3 amino acids: CASSQQGREQFF. The CDR3 nucleotides read TGTGCCAGCAGCCAACAGGGCCGTGAGCAGTTCTTC. The rearrangement joins TRBV12-3 or TRBV12-4 to TRBJ2-1; D is possibly TRBD1 (6 bases). The CDR3 totals 12 residues. Trimming took off 6 bases at V and 9 bases at J, with 12 bases between the two ends.

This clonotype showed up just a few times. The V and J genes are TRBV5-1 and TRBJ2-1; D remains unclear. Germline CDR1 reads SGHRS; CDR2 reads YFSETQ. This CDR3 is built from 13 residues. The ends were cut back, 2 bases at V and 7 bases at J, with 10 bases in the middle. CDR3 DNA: TGCGCCAGCAGCTTCGGCTATCCTAATGAGCAGTTCTTC. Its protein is CASSFGYPNEQFF.

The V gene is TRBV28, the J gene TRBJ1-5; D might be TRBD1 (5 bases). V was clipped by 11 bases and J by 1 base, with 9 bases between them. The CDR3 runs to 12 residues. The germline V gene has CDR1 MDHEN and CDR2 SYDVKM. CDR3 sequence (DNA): TGTGCCCACAGGAAAAGCAATCAGCCCCAGCATTTT. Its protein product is CAHRKSNQPQHF.

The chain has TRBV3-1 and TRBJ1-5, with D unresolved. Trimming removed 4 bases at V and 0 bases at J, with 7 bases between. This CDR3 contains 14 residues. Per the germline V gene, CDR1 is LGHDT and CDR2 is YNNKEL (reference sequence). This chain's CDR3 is CASSLGTSNQPQHF. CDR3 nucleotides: TGTGCCAGCAGCCTGGGAACTAGCAATCAGCCCCAGCATTTT.

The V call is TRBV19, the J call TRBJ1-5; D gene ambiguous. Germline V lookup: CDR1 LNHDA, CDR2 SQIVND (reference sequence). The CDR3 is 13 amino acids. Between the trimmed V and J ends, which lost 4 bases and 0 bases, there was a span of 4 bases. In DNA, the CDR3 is TGTGCCAGTAGTAGGGTTAGCAATCAGCCCCAGCATTTT. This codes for CASSRVSNQPQHF.

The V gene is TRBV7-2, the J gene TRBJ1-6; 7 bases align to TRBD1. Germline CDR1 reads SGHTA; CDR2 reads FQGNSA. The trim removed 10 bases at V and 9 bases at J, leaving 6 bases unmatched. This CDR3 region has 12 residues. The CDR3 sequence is CATGTVGSPLHF. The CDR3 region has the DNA TGTGCCACCGGGACAGTCGGTTCACCCCTCCACTTT.

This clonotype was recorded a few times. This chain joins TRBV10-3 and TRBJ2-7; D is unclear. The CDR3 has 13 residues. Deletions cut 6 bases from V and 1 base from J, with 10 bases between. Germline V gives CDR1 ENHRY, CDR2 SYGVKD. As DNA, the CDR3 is TGTGCCATCAGCCGGACGGATTCCTACGAGCAGTACTTC. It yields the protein CAISRTDSYEQYF.

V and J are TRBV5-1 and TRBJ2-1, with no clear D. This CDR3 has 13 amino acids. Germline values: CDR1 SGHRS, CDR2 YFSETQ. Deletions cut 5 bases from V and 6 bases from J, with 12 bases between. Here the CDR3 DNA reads TGCGCCAGCAGGGGTAGTAACCTCAATGAGCAGTTCTTC. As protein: CASRGSNLNEQFF. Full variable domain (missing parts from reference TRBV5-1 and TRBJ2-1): KAGVTQTPRYLIKTRGQQVTLSCSPISGHRSVSWYQQTPGQGLQFLFEYFSETQRNKGNFPGRFSGRQFSNSRSEMNVSTLELGDSALYLCASRGSNLNEQFFGPGTRLTVL.

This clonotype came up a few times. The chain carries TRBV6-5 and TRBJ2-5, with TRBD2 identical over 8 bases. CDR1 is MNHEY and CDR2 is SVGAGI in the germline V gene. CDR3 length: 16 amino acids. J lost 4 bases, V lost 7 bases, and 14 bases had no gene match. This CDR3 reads CASTPLSRGDRETQYF. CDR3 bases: TGTGCCAGCACCCCCTTATCGCGGGGGGATCGAGAGACCCAGTACTTC.

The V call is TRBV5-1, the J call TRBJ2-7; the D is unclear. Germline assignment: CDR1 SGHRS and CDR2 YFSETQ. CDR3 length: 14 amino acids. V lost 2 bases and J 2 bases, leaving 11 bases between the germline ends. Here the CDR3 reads CASSFGPKTYEQYF. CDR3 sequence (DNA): TGCGCCAGCAGCTTCGGTCCTAAAACCTACGAGCAGTACTTC.

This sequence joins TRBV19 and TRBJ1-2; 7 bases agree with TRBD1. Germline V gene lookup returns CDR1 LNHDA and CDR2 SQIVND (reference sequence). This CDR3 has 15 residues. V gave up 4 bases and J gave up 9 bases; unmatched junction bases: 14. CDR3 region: CASSNPGQARNRYTF. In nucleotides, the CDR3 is TGTGCCAGTAGTAACCCCGGACAGGCCCGAAATCGCTACACCTTC.

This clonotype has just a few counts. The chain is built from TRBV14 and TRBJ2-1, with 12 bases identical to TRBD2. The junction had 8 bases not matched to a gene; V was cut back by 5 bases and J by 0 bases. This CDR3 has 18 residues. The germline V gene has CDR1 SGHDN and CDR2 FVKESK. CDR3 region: CASSDLAGGDSSYNEQFF. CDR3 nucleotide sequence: TGTGCCAGCAGCGATCTAGCGGGGGGGGACAGCTCCTACAATGAGCAGTTCTTC.

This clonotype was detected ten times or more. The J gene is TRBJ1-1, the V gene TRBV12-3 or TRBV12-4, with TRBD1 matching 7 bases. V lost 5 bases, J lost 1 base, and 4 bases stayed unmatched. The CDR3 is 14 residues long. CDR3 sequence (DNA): TGTGCCAGCAGTGAGAGGGGGCGGAACACTGAAGCTTTCTTT. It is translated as CASSERGRNTEAFF.

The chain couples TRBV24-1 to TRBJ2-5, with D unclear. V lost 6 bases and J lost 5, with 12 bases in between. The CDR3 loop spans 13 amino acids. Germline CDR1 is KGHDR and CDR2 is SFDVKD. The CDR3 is CATSFGLRETQYF. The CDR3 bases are TGTGCCACCAGTTTTGGGTTACGGGAGACCCAGTACTTC.